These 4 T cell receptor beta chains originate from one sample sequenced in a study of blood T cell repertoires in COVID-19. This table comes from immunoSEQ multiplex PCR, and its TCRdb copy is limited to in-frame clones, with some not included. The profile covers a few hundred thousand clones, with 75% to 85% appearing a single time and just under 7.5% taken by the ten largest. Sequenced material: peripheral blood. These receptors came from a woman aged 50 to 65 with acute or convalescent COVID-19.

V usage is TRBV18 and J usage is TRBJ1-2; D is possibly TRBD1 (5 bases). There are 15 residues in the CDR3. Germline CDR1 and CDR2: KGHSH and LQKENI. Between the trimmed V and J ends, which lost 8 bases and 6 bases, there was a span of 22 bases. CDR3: CASGTQGQRRDGYTF. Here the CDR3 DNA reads TGTGCCAGCGGGACCCAGGGTCAACGGAGGGATGGCTACACCTTC.

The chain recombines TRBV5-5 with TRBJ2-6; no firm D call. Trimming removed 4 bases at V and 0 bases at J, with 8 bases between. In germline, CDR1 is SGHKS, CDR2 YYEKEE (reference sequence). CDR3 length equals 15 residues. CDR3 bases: TGTGCCAGCAGCATGAGTACCTCTGGGGCCAACGTCCTGACTTTC. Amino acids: CASSMSTSGANVLTF.

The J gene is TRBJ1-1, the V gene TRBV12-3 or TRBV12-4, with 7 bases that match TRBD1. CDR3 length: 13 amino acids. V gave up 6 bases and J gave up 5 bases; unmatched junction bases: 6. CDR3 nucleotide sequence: TGTGCCAGCAGCGGCAGGGGGAGGACTGAAGCTTTCTTT. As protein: CASSGRGRTEAFF.

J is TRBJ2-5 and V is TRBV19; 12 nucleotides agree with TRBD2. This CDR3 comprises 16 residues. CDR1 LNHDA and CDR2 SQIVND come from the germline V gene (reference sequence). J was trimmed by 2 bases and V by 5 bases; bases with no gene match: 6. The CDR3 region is CASSLRTSGTQETQYF. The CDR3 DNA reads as TGTGCCAGTAGTCTGAGGACTAGCGGGACTCAAGAGACCCAGTACTTC.